The 22 T cell receptor beta chains given below trace back to one sample, sequenced in a study of T-cell memory formation after mild COVID-19. Via MiXCR, TCRdb re-called the 5' RACE reads, giving one row per CDR3 protein. Of over 150,000 distinct CDR3 sequences listed, approximately 17% are singletons. The sample consisted of PBMCs or a T cell subset sorted from them (not recorded which). The receptors come from a man aged 18 to 29 who had mild COVID-19 (a few samples of this study predate the infection). Cell type and time point are not known.

The chain recombines TRBV27 with TRBJ2-7, with D perhaps matching TRBD2 (6 bases). The CDR3 extends over 17 amino acids. Germline V gives CDR1 MNHEY, CDR2 SMNVEV (reference sequence). Trimming took 6 bases from V and 2 from J, leaving 23 bases between them. CDR3 residues: CASSSFGAGPEAYEQYF. Written as DNA, the CDR3 is TGTGCCAGCAGCAGTTTCGGGGCGGGACCCGAGGCCTACGAGCAGTACTTC.

The chain combines TRBV7-3 with TRBJ1-2; D is undetermined. The V and J ends lost 2 bases and 0 bases respectively, with 4 bases between them. The CDR3 totals 13 residues. Germline values: CDR1 SGHTA, CDR2 FQGTGA. CDR3 amino acids: CASSLQANYGYTF. The CDR3 bases are TGTGCCAGCAGCTTACAGGCTAACTATGGCTACACCTTC.

The V call is TRBV7-9, the J call TRBJ1-5, with D maybe TRBD1 (5 bases). Germline V gene data show CDR1 as SEHNR and CDR2 as FQNEAQ (reference sequence). Trimming stripped 3 bases from V and 0 bases from J, with 12 bases between. The CDR3 totals 16 residues. This chain's CDR3 is CASSLGGAGSNQPQHF. CDR3 coding DNA: TGTGCCAGCAGCTTGGGAGGGGCTGGTAGCAATCAGCCCCAGCATTTT. Full variable domain (outside the CDR3, taken from reference TRBV7-9 and TRBJ1-5): DTGVSQNPRHKITKRGQNVTFRCDPISEHNRLYWYRQTLGQGPEFLTYFQNEAQLEKSRLLSDRFSAERPKGSFSTLEIQRTEQGDSAMYLCASSLGGAGSNQPQHFGDGTRLSIL.

This chain links TRBV12-3 or TRBV12-4 with TRBJ1-4, with TRBD1 as a possible D gene (5 bases). V lost 5 bases and J lost 8, with 18 bases in between. This CDR3 comprises 15 residues. Here the CDR3 DNA reads TGTGCCAGCAGTCCGGGGGACGGGTTCGGGGAAAAACTGTTTTTT. It encodes CASSPGDGFGEKLFF.

J is TRBJ2-5 and V is TRBV7-3, with D possibly matching TRBD1 (6 bases). V was clipped by 4 bases and J by 5 bases, with 14 bases between them. The germline V gene encodes CDR1 SGHTA and CDR2 FQGTGA. There are 14 residues in the CDR3. Here the CDR3 DNA reads TGTGCCAGCAGCTCTACAGGGATGAGGGAGACCCAGTACTTC. Translation: CASSSTGMRETQYF.

The chain links TRBV4-3 to TRBJ1-4; the D gene is possibly TRBD1 (5 bases). Trimming removed 1 base at V and 6 bases at J, with 15 bases between. Looked up from germline, CDR1 is LGHNA and CDR2 is YSLEER. The CDR3 consists of 16 residues. CDR3 sequence (DNA): TGCGCCAGCAGCCAAGCTCCTGTCGGGACGGATGAAAAACTGTTTTTT. This translates into CASSQAPVGTDEKLFF.

This clonotype was detected only a few times. The chain recombines TRBV4-3 with TRBJ2-3; 10 bases align to TRBD2. Unmatched junction bases numbered 4, after V lost 1 base and J lost 0 bases. The CDR3 contains 17 residues. CDR1 is LGHNA and CDR2 is YSLEER in the germline V gene. CDR3 coding DNA: TGCGCCAGCAGCCAAGGATTAGCGGGGGGTAGCACAGATACGCAGTATTTT. Translation: CASSQGLAGGSTDTQYF.

The table lists this clonotype with a few counts. The V and J genes are TRBV3-1 and TRBJ2-5; D is perhaps TRBD2 (5 bases). V was clipped by 5 bases and J by 2 bases, with 15 bases between them. Germline values: CDR1 LGHDT, CDR2 YNNKEL (reference sequence). This CDR3 contains 15 residues. The CDR3 nucleotides are TGTGCCAGCAGCTTATTAGGACGGGGACAAGAGACCCAGTACTTC. It encodes CASSLLGRGQETQYF.

V and J are TRBV7-8 and TRBJ1-6; D ambiguous. V was pared by 2 bases and J by 5 bases, with 7 bases between. Germline V lookup: CDR1 SGHVS, CDR2 FQNEAQ. The CDR3 contains 14 residues. The CDR3 loop reads CASSLIGNNSPLHF. The CDR3 coding sequence is TGTGCCAGCAGCTTAATAGGAAATAATTCACCCCTCCACTTT.

This clonotype was observed a handful of times. The rearrangement links TRBV7-2 to TRBJ2-7; D unresolved. The CDR3 length is 12 residues. Between the trimmed V and J ends, which lost 6 bases and 5 bases, there was a span of 11 bases. CDR1 SGHTA and CDR2 FQGNSA come from the germline V gene. The CDR3 sequence: CASSQLGNEQYF. The CDR3 DNA is TGTGCCAGCAGTCAACTTGGCAACGAGCAGTACTTC.

There are a few counts of this clonotype. V is TRBV9 and J is TRBJ1-5, with D possibly TRBD1 on 6 matching bases. CDR3 length: 15 residues. V dropped 0 bases and J dropped 0 bases, with 7 bases sitting between them. Germline V gives CDR1 SGDLS, CDR2 YYNGEE. The CDR3 DNA follows: TGTGCCAGCAGCGTAGGACAGGATAGCAATCAGCCCCAGCATTTT. Its translation is CASSVGQDSNQPQHF.

This sequence joins TRBV11-2 and TRBJ1-1; no definite D call. Germline V gives CDR1 SGHAT, CDR2 FQNNGV. V lost 5 bases and J 0 bases, leaving 16 bases between the germline ends. CDR3 length: 16 residues. CDR3 sequence: CASSPAAHYMNTEAFF. CDR3 DNA sequence: TGTGCCAGCAGCCCGGCGGCGCATTACATGAACACTGAAGCTTTCTTT.

The gene calls are TRBV11-2 and TRBJ2-4; D ambiguous. Trimming took off 5 bases at V and 6 bases at J, with 8 bases between the two ends. Germline lookup yields CDR1 SGHAT and CDR2 FQNNGV. The CDR3 runs 12 residues. In DNA form, the CDR3 reads TGTGCCAGCAGCCCTACCTTAAACATTCAGTACTTC. It specifies CASSPTLNIQYF.

The chain couples TRBV9 to TRBJ2-2; 8 bases are a match to TRBD2. The germline V gene encodes CDR1 SGDLS and CDR2 YYNGEE. Trimming removed 0 bases from V and 3 bases from J; junction bases left unmatched: 10. The CDR3 has 18 amino acids. The CDR3 protein is CASSVDLGRGADTGELFF. The DNA of the CDR3 is TGTGCCAGCAGCGTAGATTTGGGGCGGGGGGCCGACACCGGGGAGCTGTTTTTT.

This clonotype was observed many times. The chain joins TRBV4-3 to TRBJ2-6; weak D call: TRBD1 (5 bases). The ends were cut back, 0 bases at V and 2 bases at J, with 26 bases in the middle. The CDR3 is made up of 22 amino acids. CDR1 is LGHNA and CDR2 is YSLEER in the germline V gene. CDR3 loop: CASSQDSGVWGRARPGANVLTF. The CDR3 nucleotides read TGCGCCAGCAGCCAAGATAGTGGAGTTTGGGGCAGGGCTAGACCTGGGGCCAACGTCCTGACTTTC.

This clonotype was counted between two and nine times. This chain links TRBV2 with TRBJ2-6; D is perhaps TRBD2 (9 bases). V lost 7 bases and J lost 0, with 25 bases in between. Germline V gene lookup returns CDR1 SNHLY and CDR2 FYNNEI. CDR3 length: 20 amino acids. The CDR3 reads CASNPAGGGQVPSGANVLTF. The CDR3 nucleotides are TGTGCCAGCAACCCCGCGGGAGGGGGACAGGTACCCTCTGGGGCCAACGTCCTGACTTTC.

CDR3 residues: CASSVDRTGNTIYF. As DNA, the CDR3 is TGTGCCAGCAGTGTTGACAGGACTGGAAACACCATATATTTT. V gene TRBV2 combines with J gene TRBJ1-3, with D tentatively TRBD1 (6 bases). From germline, CDR1 is SNHLY and CDR2 FYNNEI. Trimming stripped 4 bases from V and 2 bases from J, with 9 bases between. This CDR3 has 14 residues.

This clonotype was counted only a few times. The V call is TRBV4-1, the J call TRBJ1-5; no reliable D call. Trimming shortened V by 2 bases and J by 3 bases, and 8 bases separated the two germline ends. The CDR3 consists of 14 residues. Per germline, CDR1 MGHRA and CDR2 YSYEKL. The CDR3 spells CASSQRHSNQPQHF. CDR3 nucleotide sequence: TGCGCCAGCAGCCAAAGGCACTCCAATCAGCCCCAGCATTTT.

This chain links TRBV4-1 with TRBJ1-2; D might be TRBD1 (5 bases). The germline V gene encodes CDR1 MGHRA and CDR2 YSYEKL. The CDR3 contains 13 residues. Trimming shortened V by 0 bases and J by 6 bases, and 8 bases separated the two germline ends. DNA of the CDR3: TGCGCCAGCAGCCAAGAAGGGGTGCATGGCTACACCTTC. Amino acid sequence: CASSQEGVHGYTF.

This chain joins TRBV5-6 and TRBJ2-7, with D possibly called TRBD1 or TRBD2 (5 bases each). Germline V gene sequence: CDR1 SGHDT, CDR2 YYEEEE. Trimming removed 0 bases from V and 4 bases from J, with 17 bases in between. CDR3 length equals 16 residues. The CDR3 protein is CASSLEGRSWSYEQYV. In nucleotides, the CDR3 is TGTGCCAGCAGCTTGGAGGGACGCTCTTGGTCTTACGAGCAGTACGTC.

V usage is TRBV10-3 and J usage is TRBJ2-1; 16 bases map to TRBD2. The CDR3 is 18 amino acids. Germline lookup yields CDR1 ENHRY and CDR2 SYGVKD. V lost 8 bases, J lost 2 bases, and 9 bases stayed unmatched. CDR3 DNA: TGTGCCATCGAACCCGGGACTAGCGGGGGGGTGGCCTACAATGAGCAGTTCTTC. Encoded protein: CAIEPGTSGGVAYNEQFF.

This clonotype was seen a few times. The chain joins TRBV5-5 to TRBJ1-2; the D gene is possibly TRBD1 (5 bases). The CDR3 is made up of 13 amino acids. Germline V lookup: CDR1 SGHKS, CDR2 YYEKEE (reference sequence). With 2 bases removed from V and 3 bases from J, the gap between germline ends came to 8 bases. DNA of the CDR3: TGTGCCAGCAGCTTTCCAGGGCACTATGGCTACACCTTC. Translating gives CASSFPGHYGYTF.